This T cell receptor beta chain originates from a study of T cells in Graves' hyperthyroidism and ophthalmopathy (dated by TCRdb to about 2019). Notes on the research overall: Peripheral blood was sampled at the time of initial diagnosis, prior to any treatment. A discovery cohort of roughly 100 patients, roughly 45 with Graves' ophthalmopathy and approximately 57 with stable Graves' hyperthyroidism, was used to find distinguishing TCR V-J signatures. Prospective prediction of ophthalmopathy was tested in an independent validation cohort of 18 to 20 hyperthyroidism patients and 17 patients who later progressed to ophthalmopathy. For training and testing, the 100 or so patients in the discovery cohort were randomly divided in a 7:3 ratio. In addition, the study compared T-cell repertoires in thyroid tissue and in blood from six Graves' hyperthyroidism patients. Following sampling, methimazole starting at 30 mg daily was given to hyperthyroidism patients, and high-dose intravenous methylprednisolone was given to ophthalmopathy patients. According to the paper, TCR Vbeta CDR3 sequencing was carried out on 135 peripheral blood samples, which came from more than 40 ophthalmopathy, under 80 hyperthyroidism and 17 progressor patients.

Graves' hyperthyroidism was defined as stable when no progression to ophthalmopathy occurred over 18 months of follow-up. Hyperthyroidism patients were newly diagnosed, had a disease duration of under 2 months, and were aged 18 to 65 years. Any patient with an uncontrolled infection, another autoimmune disease, pregnancy or lactation was excluded. Diagnoses relied on clinical symptoms, serum thyroxine and TRAb, thyroid ultrasound and orbital computed tomography. PBMCs were isolated from about 9.2 ml of fresh peripheral blood by Ficoll-Paque density gradient centrifugation. Total RNA was extracted using Trizol reagent, and RNA quality was assessed on an Agilent 2100 Bioanalyzer. The TCR beta CDR3 regions were amplified from RNA transcripts. For the first round of RT-PCR on the TCR CDR3, the HTBI primer set was used together with the Qiagen OneStep RT-PCR kit. The libraries were constructed in a second round of multiplex PCR and then size-selected and purified. Sequencing of the libraries was done on an Illumina HiSeq2000 using paired-end 100 bp reads. From the authors' description of their analysis: SOAPnuke was used to process the raw data, throwing out any read that contained adapters or uncalled bases, had a mean Phred below 15, or lacked an exact constant-primer or identifier match. High-quality paired reads were merged using COPE v1.2.5, and each unique nucleotide sequence was defined as a clonotype. MiTCR v1.1 was used to align the clonotypes against IMGT TRBV, TRBD and TRBJ reference segments. The analysis was restricted to V-J combinations with a frequency above 0.0001, which together covered over 99% of the repertoires. A TCS score was defined as the ratio between F50 (clonal expansion) and ExV (chaos), using BLOSUM62-based TCRdist between CDR3 peptides within each V-J. Welch's t-statistics and random forest reduced 500 to 550 V-J features to 10 to 15, which were used in a naive Bayes classifier (R e1071). Using fastp at Q25 and MiXCR, TCRdb reprocessed the public reads and kept productive beta chains. Rows merge per CDR3 protein into single entries with the most common DNA and genes. These V and J calls rely on TCRdb rather than the paper's analysis. This sample holds 350,000 or so distinct CDR3 sequences; approximately 22% were observed only once. The top ten constitute around 50% of the sample.

The full study reports these points: Most expanded thyroid clonotypes (frequency above 0.001) were also detected in blood, suggesting blood repertoires may reflect thyroid immune responses. Sample size was not statistically predetermined, and investigators were not blinded to group allocation. A 13 V-J signature model separated ophthalmopathy from stable hyperthyroidism, with about 88% sensitivity and about 81% specificity in cross-validation and 80%/75% in testing. In validation, the model predicted progression to ophthalmopathy with 55% to 71% sensitivity and about 72% specificity, a median of 6.5 months before onset.

A note on this clonotype: The antigen this receptor binds is unknown. Per-base quality was not reported, and no clone a single base away is much larger than it.

This clonotype originated in a woman aged 45-65 years with Graves' hyperthyroidism. Sequencing was carried out using blood.

The CDR3 loop reads CASSRDRSNEKLFF. Here is the DNA: TGTGCCAGCAGCCGGGACCGGTCTAATGAAAAACTGTTTTTT. The chain uses TRBV9 and TRBJ1-4, with TRBD1 as a weak D call on 5 bases. The CDR3 contains 14 residues, cysteine and phenylalanine counted. The retained sequence is limited to the CDR3, 42 bases, with the frame set at the first base. V lost 4 bases and J lost 3 bases; the stretch between them is 10 bases long. CDR1 and CDR2 are read off the germline V gene as SGDLS and YYNGEE.